This T cell receptor beta chain was sequenced during a study of OX40 agonist ivuxolimab in advanced cancers. With respect to the entire study: Ivuxolimab was a fully human IgG2 agonistic monoclonal antibody targeting the costimulatory receptor OX40 (CD134). Of the 50 to 55 dose-escalation patients, hepatocellular carcinoma was present in some 19, melanoma in roughly 15, renal cell carcinoma in 9 and head and neck cancer in 9. The monotherapy dose-escalation portion (N ≈ 52 patients) of the phase I ivuxolimab trial is reported in the paper. Prior anti-PD-1, anti-PD-L1 or anti-CTLA-4 therapy was permitted, and about two fifths of dose-escalation patients had received checkpoint inhibitors. Partial responses were achieved by three dose-escalation patients, of whom one had hepatocellular carcinoma and two had cutaneous melanoma. Intravenous ivuxolimab was administered to patients every 2 weeks at six dose levels: 0.01, 0.1, 0.3, 1.5, 3 and 10 mg/kg. Peripheral TCRbeta sequencing aimed to test whether ivuxolimab altered TCR sequence diversity and caused clonal T-cell expansion. In the dose-escalation cohort, roughly 82% of patients were male, and the mean age was around 60 years with a range of roughly 20 to 85.

For sequencing of the TCRbeta CDR3 region, genomic DNA was extracted from the sorted cells. TCRbeta CDR3 regions were sequenced using the immunoSEQ Assay. The source is immuneACCESS, and TCRdb retained only in-frame sequences with V and J called. Part of the clones is not carried over; for the studies checked, unresolved V genes explain less than half of this, and the remainder is unexplained. In all, the sample holds about 69,000 clones, and roughly nine tenths of those were seen once. The ten largest make up 0.25% to 0.35% of the sample. In regard to this clone: Its antigen is unknown. Qualities for individual bases were not recorded, and no much larger clone is one base off.

From its cysteine to its phenylalanine, the CDR3 spans 10 amino acids. The entry retains the CDR3 DNA only, 30 bases that are in frame from base 1. Between the V and J ends, shortened by 6 bases and 7 bases respectively, the junction contains 7 bases. CDR1 and CDR2, looked up from the germline V gene, are MGHDK and SYGVNS. The trial excluded patients who had a history of autoimmune disease or who were on systemic immunosuppression. Peripheral blood for TCR sequencing was collected from all dose cohorts at baseline, on cycle 4 day 1, and on cycle 7 day 1. Samples came from an open-label, multicenter, first-in-human phase I dose-escalation trial of ivuxolimab. Adults with locally advanced or metastatic head and neck squamous cell, hepatocellular, melanoma or renal cell carcinoma were enrolled in the trial. Before TCR sequencing, CD4+ T cells and CD8+ T cells were sorted from peripheral blood as separate populations.

The research as a whole found: Low levels of normalized T-cell clonal expansion were also shown by some nonresponding patients. In partial responders in the 0.1-3.0 mg/kg groups, normalized peripheral clonal expansion was found to be among the lowest, especially among CD8+ T cells. After ivuxolimab, expanded clones were on average more numerous among CD8+ T cells than among CD4+ T cells. Clonal expansion of both CD4+ and CD8+ blood T cells was observed from baseline to week 6 at doses 0.1 to 3.0 mg/kg. The antigen specificity of the clonally expanded peripheral T cells was not determined.

The TCR was taken from an adult with an advanced solid tumor such as melanoma, head and neck, liver or kidney cancer. The sample in question was CD4+ or CD8+ T cells sorted from blood, obtained in a trial of the OX40 agonist ivuxolimab. The rearranged segments are TRBV25-1 and TRBJ2-7; TRBD1 is possibly the D segment (5 matching bases). The nucleotide sequence reads TGTGCCAGCAGGGGGCTGGAGCAGTACTTC. This is translated as CASRGLEQYF.